The 30 T cell receptor beta chains below all came from one sample that was sequenced in a study of cytomegalovirus exposure and HLA in healthy donors. It was with 60 Vbeta and 13 Jbeta primers that the PCR ran. The data were produced by immunoSEQ multiplex PCR, yet TCRdb's version contains in-frame clones alone and is incomplete. The sample lists some 190,000 clones, 78% occurring once. Sequenced: PBMCs. The source is a woman aged 25 to 39 in good health and CMV-seropositive.

The chain carries TRBV11-2 and TRBJ2-1; 11 nucleotides align to TRBD2. CDR3 length: 16 amino acids. In germline, CDR1 is SGHAT, CDR2 FQNNGV. The V segment lost 3 bases and the J segment 7 bases; nucleotides outside the gene matches: 8. In nucleotides, the CDR3 is TGTGCCAGCAGCTTCTTAGCGGGGGGGCCTCGGAATGAGCAGTTCTTC. As protein: CASSFLAGGPRNEQFF.

This clone has a handful of counts. The chain links TRBV28 to TRBJ2-4, with TRBD2 matching over 7 bases. Germline V CDR1 and CDR2: MDHEN, SYDVKM. The CDR3 extends over 17 amino acids. The ends lost 3 bases at V and 0 bases at J; junction bases unmatched: 8. The CDR3 DNA follows: TGTGCCAGCAGTTTCCTCAGCGGGGTCTTAGCCAAAAACATTCAGTACTTC. It translates to CASSFLSGVLAKNIQYF.

This clone was recorded only once. This CDR3 is also generated by other DNA sequences in the sample. The chain has TRBV5-4 and TRBJ1-1; perhaps TRBD1 as D (5 bases). Germline values: CDR1 SGHNT, CDR2 YYREEE (reference sequence). This CDR3 has 14 residues. V gave up 5 bases and J gave up 1 base, with 12 bases separating them. The CDR3 coding sequence is TGTGCCAGCAGTTTGAGGGGCCCGAACACTGAAGCTTTCTTT. This sequence encodes CASSLRGPNTEAFF.

The chain uses TRBV9 and TRBJ1-1; 8 bases agree with TRBD1. CDR1 and CDR2 (germline): SGDLS, YYNGEE. This CDR3 has 16 residues. The J segment lost 1 base and the V segment lost 3 bases, leaving 8 bases of the junction unmatched. The CDR3 is CASSDRQGTTNTEAFF. DNA of the CDR3: TGTGCCAGCAGCGACAGACAGGGGACCACGAACACTGAAGCTTTCTTT.

This clone appeared a few times. V and J are TRBV5-4 and TRBJ1-4; 9 nucleotides line up with TRBD1. Germline V gene data show CDR1 as SGHNT and CDR2 as YYREEE (reference sequence). The CDR3 is 14 amino acids. The V and J ends lost 5 bases and 7 bases, in that order; junction bases with no gene match: 6. The CDR3 region is CASRTDRGGEKLFF. In DNA form, the CDR3 reads TGTGCCAGCAGGACGGACAGGGGAGGTGAAAAACTGTTTTTT.

The J gene is TRBJ2-1, the V gene TRBV15, with 9 bases fitting TRBD2. Germline CDR1 LNHNV, CDR2 YYDKDF (reference sequence). The CDR3 has 19 amino acids. V lost 0 bases to trimming and J lost 5 bases; unmatched junction nucleotides: 14. CDR3 in DNA: TGTGCCACCAGCAGAGATCTGGGGGGTGCGGGGGGGCCAAACAATGAGCAGTTCTTC. Translated: CATSRDLGGAGGPNNEQFF.

The DNA of the CDR3 is TGTGCCACCGGGAGGGCTGACAGTTCCCTGTTCTTC. Translated: CATGRADSSLFF. The rearrangement joins TRBV6-5 to TRBJ2-1, with 8 bases that match TRBD2. CDR3 length equals 12 residues. The V gene end was trimmed by 10 bases and the J gene end by 15 bases; junction bases not matched to a gene: 14. Germline-derived CDR1 and CDR2 are MNHEY and SVGAGI.

The chain has TRBV1 and TRBJ1-5; the table calls TRBD1, which could not be checked here. TRBV1 is labeled a pseudogene. This CDR3 is 14 amino acids long. The CDR3 DNA reads TGCACCAGCAGCCAAGGGGACAGTAGGCAGCCCCAGCATTTT. Amino acids: CTSSQGDSRQPQHF.

The table lists this clone with a count of one. The genes are TRBV27 and TRBJ1-2; D unresolved. Trimming shortened V by 8 bases and J by 8 bases, and 21 bases separated the two germline ends. CDR1 and CDR2 from the germline V gene are MNHEY and SMNVEV (reference sequence). The CDR3 is 14 amino acids. This chain's CDR3 is CASGGQNTLRGYTF. The CDR3 DNA reads as TGTGCCAGCGGTGGGCAAAATACCCTCCGAGGCTACACCTTC.

The rearrangement links TRBV18 to TRBJ1-4; no firm D call. The CDR3 consists of 15 residues. Germline assignment: CDR1 KGHSH and CDR2 LQKENI. V shed 3 bases and J shed 5 bases, with 13 bases lying between them. Here the CDR3 DNA reads TGTGCCAGCTCACCTGCGCAGCGCTCGAATGAAAAACTGTTTTTT. This encodes CASSPAQRSNEKLFF.

The rearrangement links TRBV2 to TRBJ1-1, with a weak D call TRBD1 (6 bases). The CDR3 is 12 residues long. The V gene's germline CDR1 is SNHLY and CDR2 FYNNEI. V gave up 3 bases and J gave up 9 bases, with 11 bases separating them. CDR3 coding DNA: TGTGCCAGCAGTGACAGGGGAGTTCAAGCTTTCTTT. This sequence encodes CASSDRGVQAFF.

CDR3 DNA sequence: TGTGCCTGGAGTGTACTCTGGGTAGCGGGGGACCTCACAGATACGCAGTATTTT. This translates into CAWSVLWVAGDLTDTQYF. The genes are TRBV30 and TRBJ2-3; 9 bases agree with TRBD2. Germline V gives CDR1 GTSNPN, CDR2 SVGIG (reference sequence). The V and J ends lost 0 bases and 2 bases, in that order; junction bases with no gene match: 12. This CDR3 has 18 residues. Full variable domain (rest looked up from reference TRBV30 and TRBJ2-3): SQTIHQWPATLVQPVGSPLSLECTVEGTSNPNLYWYRQAAGRGLQLLFYSVGIGQISSEVPQNLSASRPQDRQFILSSKKLLLSDSGFYLCAWSVLWVAGDLTDTQYFGPGTRLTVL.

The gene calls are TRBV18 and TRBJ2-5; 11 nucleotides align to TRBD2. The CDR3 has 18 amino acids. Germline V gene data show CDR1 as KGHSH and CDR2 as LQKENI. Losses at the gene ends were 1 base for V and 0 bases for J; bases not matched to a gene: 7. CDR3 sequence reads: CASSPRTSGGVYQETQYF. In nucleotides, the CDR3 is TGTGCCAGCTCACCACGAACTAGCGGGGGAGTGTACCAAGAGACCCAGTACTTC.

This chain links TRBV5-1 with TRBJ1-1, with a tentative D call TRBD1 (5 bases). The germline V and J ends were trimmed by 4 bases and 5 bases, with 15 bases remaining between them. Germline V gene sequence: CDR1 SGHRS, CDR2 YFSETQ. CDR3 length: 14 residues. The CDR3 loop is CASSPLPGGTEAFF. CDR3 nucleotides: TGCGCCAGCAGCCCCCTTCCGGGGGGAACTGAAGCTTTCTTT.

This chain joins TRBV7-2 and TRBJ2-5, with 8 bases identical to TRBD2. The J segment lost 1 base and the V segment lost 4 bases, leaving 2 bases of the junction unmatched. The CDR3 is 14 residues long. Germline CDR1 and CDR2: SGHTA and FQGNSA. The chain's CDR3 is CASSSLAVQETQYF. For the CDR3, the DNA is TGTGCCAGCAGCTCACTAGCGGTCCAAGAGACCCAGTACTTC.

Only one count was recorded for this clone. This rearrangement joins TRBV30 to TRBJ1-2; D is perhaps TRBD1 (5 bases). Germline V gene lookup returns CDR1 GTSNPN and CDR2 SVGIG (reference sequence). The CDR3 runs to 14 residues. V lost 3 bases to trimming and J lost 4 bases, with 15 bases between them. CDR3 nucleotides: TGTGCCTGGAGCCGGGCAGGGACTGTCTATGGCTACACCTTC. This encodes CAWSRAGTVYGYTF.

This clone was seen once. The rearrangement joins TRBV19 to TRBJ2-5, with 9 bases fitting TRBD1. CDR1 is LNHDA and CDR2 is SQIVND in the germline V gene (reference sequence). V lost 3 bases and J lost 5; bases outside the gene matches: 4. The CDR3 contains 14 residues. CDR3 coding DNA: TGTGCCAGTAGTATCTACAGGGGGCAGGAGACCCAGTACTTC. Translation gives CASSIYRGQETQYF. The full variable domain, its missing parts supplied by reference TRBV19 and TRBJ2-5, is DGGITQSPKYLFRKEGQNVTLSCEQNLNHDAMYWYRQDPGQGLRLIYYSQIVNDFQKGDIAEGYSVSREKKESFPLTVTSAQKNPTAFYLCASSIYRGQETQYFGPGTRLLVL.

The chain employs TRBV6-1 and TRBJ1-1; no definite D call. The length of the CDR3 is 13 residues. The germline V gene encodes CDR1 MNHNS and CDR2 SASEGT. Trimming shortened V by 4 bases and J by 0 bases, and 6 bases separated the two germline ends. CDR3 coding DNA: TGTGCCAGCAGTGTTATTGTGAACACTGAAGCTTTCTTT. Protein sequence: CASSVIVNTEAFF.

The rearrangement joins TRBV5-1 to TRBJ1-4, with 7 bases that match TRBD1. This CDR3 contains 16 residues. The germline V gene encodes CDR1 SGHRS and CDR2 YFSETQ. After removal of 1 base from V and 0 bases from J, the junction contained 3 bases not matched to a gene. CDR3 nucleotides: TGCGCCAGCAGCTTGACAGGGGAACCAACTAATGAAAAACTGTTTTTT. Translated: CASSLTGEPTNEKLFF.

The chain has TRBV28 and TRBJ1-2; D is unclear. This CDR3 has 14 amino acids. V lost 4 bases and J lost 5, with 14 bases in between. Germline V lookup: CDR1 MDHEN, CDR2 SYDVKM. The chain's CDR3 is CASSSRVDVYGYTF. CDR3 DNA: TGTGCCAGCAGTTCCCGGGTCGACGTATATGGCTACACCTTC.

The rearrangement links TRBV28 to TRBJ1-5; no firm D call. CDR1 and CDR2 from the germline V gene are MDHEN and SYDVKM. There are 14 residues in the CDR3. The germline V and J ends were trimmed by 3 bases and 7 bases, with 13 bases remaining between them. The CDR3 DNA reads as TGTGCCAGCAGTTTTGTGGGAGGTGGCCAGCCCCAGCATTTT. It specifies CASSFVGGGQPQHF.

The chain recombines TRBV19 with TRBJ1-1; TRBD1 might be the D (5 bases). CDR1 is LNHDA and CDR2 is SQIVND in the germline V gene (reference sequence). Trimming stripped 4 bases from V and 9 bases from J, with 12 bases between. The CDR3 is 12 amino acids. In DNA form, the CDR3 reads TGTGCCAGTAGTACCCGGGGGAATCAAGCTTTCTTT. Protein sequence: CASSTRGNQAFF.

DNA of the CDR3: TGTGCCACCAGCAGAGATCATGGGGGCGAAGAGACCCAGTACTTC. Translated: CATSRDHGGEETQYF. The chain combines TRBV15 with TRBJ2-5, with a possible D match to TRBD1 (6 bases). Trimming removed 0 bases at V and 3 bases at J, with 11 bases between. Looked up from germline, CDR1 is LNHNV and CDR2 is YYDKDF (reference sequence). The CDR3 totals 15 residues.

The rearrangement links TRBV18 to TRBJ2-1, with D perhaps matching TRBD2 (5 bases). This CDR3 has 13 residues. V was pared by 6 bases and J by 5 bases, with 11 bases between. Germline lookup yields CDR1 KGHSH and CDR2 LQKENI. The CDR3 coding sequence is TGTGCCAGCTCCCAGGCCGGGAACAATGAGCAGTTCTTC. This gives the protein CASSQAGNNEQFF.

The CDR3 coding sequence is TGTGCCAGCAGCCGGACTAGCGGGAGTTCCACCGGGGAGCTGTTTTTT. It yields the protein CASSRTSGSSTGELFF. The chain joins TRBV9 to TRBJ2-2; 13 bases are shared with TRBD2. The CDR3 runs 16 residues. V shed 4 bases and J 4 bases; nucleotides not matched to a gene: 4. Looked up from germline, CDR1 is SGDLS and CDR2 is YYNGEE.

The V gene is TRBV6-6, the J gene TRBJ2-7; perhaps TRBD1 as D (5 bases). Germline V gene data show CDR1 as MNHNY and CDR2 as SVGAGI (reference sequence). V was cut by 3 bases and J by 0 bases, with 12 bases left in between. The length of the CDR3 is 15 residues. The CDR3 sequence: CASSYDSASSYEQYF. As DNA, the CDR3 is TGTGCCAGCAGTTATGACAGTGCGAGCTCCTACGAGCAGTACTTC.

The chain recombines TRBV28 with TRBJ2-5; no definite D call. Trimming cost V 3 bases and J 3 bases, with 8 bases left between them. Germline values: CDR1 MDHEN, CDR2 SYDVKM. This CDR3 has 13 residues. The CDR3 DNA reads as TGTGCCAGCAGTTTCCCCTCAGAAGAGACCCAGTACTTC. It specifies CASSFPSEETQYF.

The rearrangement links TRBV7-3 to TRBJ2-7, with D possibly TRBD2 on 5 matching bases. The germline V and J ends were trimmed by 5 bases and 5 bases, with 16 bases remaining between them. CDR1 and CDR2 from the germline V gene are SGHTA and FQGTGA. The CDR3 loop spans 14 amino acids. CDR3 nucleotides: TGTGCCAGCAGCCCGAGTGGCGGGTCGGACGAGCAGTACTTC. Residues: CASSPSGGSDEQYF. The full variable domain, in which reference TRBV7-3 and TRBJ2-7 provide the parts outside the CDR3, is GAGVSQTPSNKVTEKGKYVELRCDPISGHTALYWYRQSLGQGPEFLIYFQGTGAADDSGLPNDRFFAVRPEGSVSTLKIQRTERGDSAVYLCASSPSGGSDEQYFGPGTRLTVT.

The chain is built from TRBV4-2 and TRBJ2-1; 12 positions match TRBD2. The CDR3 is 16 amino acids. Germline CDR1 LGHNA, CDR2 YNFKEQ. V lost 0 bases and J lost 9; bases outside the gene matches: 6. The CDR3 is CASSQEASGGAFEQFF. The CDR3 coding sequence is TGTGCCAGCAGCCAAGAGGCTAGCGGGGGGGCCTTTGAGCAGTTCTTC.

The chain couples TRBV7-2 to TRBJ2-7, with 11 bases identical to TRBD2. Germline loops: CDR1 SGHTA, CDR2 FQGNSA. V dropped 4 bases and J dropped 2; count of bases not matched to a gene: 4. The CDR3 is 15 residues long. CDR3 loop: CASSSTSGRTYEQYF. The CDR3 bases are TGTGCCAGCAGCTCCACTAGCGGGAGAACCTACGAGCAGTACTTC.